The entry below describes one TCR beta chain. Method: immunoSEQ multiplex PCR; TCRdb's copy keeps in-frame clones and lacks some. Among 37,000 or so clones listed, 90% were seen once. These data originate in a study of T cell changes during pregnancy in multiple sclerosis. The CDR3 has 13 residues. Germline values: CDR1 SGHRS, CDR2 YFSETQ. Trimming left V 4 bases short and J 1 base short, with 5 bases between. The specimen comprised CD4+ T cells from peripheral blood mononuclear cells, sampled in the second trimester of pregnancy. The clonotype originates from a female donor with multiple sclerosis, enrolled in a pregnancy study. The gene calls are TRBV5-1 and TRBJ2-2; D gene unclear. This CDR3 reads CASSARNTGELFF. CDR3 nucleotide sequence: TGCGCCAGCAGCGCCAGGAACACCGGGGAGCTGTTTTTT. Drawing the rest from reference TRBV5-1 and TRBJ2-2, the complete variable domain is KAGVTQTPRYLIKTRGQQVTLSCSPISGHRSVSWYQQTPGQGLQFLFEYFSETQRNKGNFPGRFSGRQFSNSRSEMNVSTLELGDSALYLCASSARNTGELFFGEGSRLTVL.